This T cell receptor beta chain was sequenced for a study of blood T cell repertoires in COVID-19. Living in 25 or so US areas, the participants were between 18 and 89 years of age. Two negative PCRs, clearance, or symptom resolution were required of recovered Cohort 3 donors. J gave up 0 bases and V 3 bases, and 3 bases lay outside the gene matches. Germline assignment: CDR1 SGHTA and CDR2 FQGTGA. The CDR3 covers 16 residues. In the authors' workflow: Amplified reference gene primers provided the basis for estimating nucleated cell counts. Here immunoSEQ multiplex PCR was the method, and the copy in TCRdb shows in-frame clones only, minus some. The V and J calls and clone size were taken over from that table, and D and trimming were inferred from the DNA. This table has more than 400,000 clones, about nine tenths appearing once.

The rearrangement joins TRBV7-3 to TRBJ2-2; 8 nucleotides match TRBD1. Source material: PBMCs or T cells enriched from blood (not recorded which). This receptor was taken from a woman between 18 and 29 years old who had recovered from COVID-19. The CDR3 here is CASSFAGGANTGELFF. CDR3 coding DNA: TGTGCCAGCAGCTTCGCAGGGGGCGCGAACACCGGGGAGCTGTTTTTT.